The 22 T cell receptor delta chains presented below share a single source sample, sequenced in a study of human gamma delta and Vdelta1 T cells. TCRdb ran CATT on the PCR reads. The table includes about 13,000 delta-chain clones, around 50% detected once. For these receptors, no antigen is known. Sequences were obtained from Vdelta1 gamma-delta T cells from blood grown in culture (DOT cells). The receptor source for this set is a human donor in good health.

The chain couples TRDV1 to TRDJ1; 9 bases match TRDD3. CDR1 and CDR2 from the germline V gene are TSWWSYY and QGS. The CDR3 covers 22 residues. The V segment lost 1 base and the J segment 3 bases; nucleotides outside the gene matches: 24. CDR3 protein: CALGEPTPIPSRGYASSDKLIF. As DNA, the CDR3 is TGTGCTCTTGGGGAACCCACCCCCATTCCCTCACGGGGATACGCCAGTTCCGATAAACTCATCTTT.

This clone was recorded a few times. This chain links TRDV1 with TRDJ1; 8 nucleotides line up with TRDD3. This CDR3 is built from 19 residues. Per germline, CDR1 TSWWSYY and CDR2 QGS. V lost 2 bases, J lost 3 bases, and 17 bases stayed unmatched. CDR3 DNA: TGTGCTCTTGGGGAAGTCGGGATCTACTGGGGGTATGGATCCGATAAACTCATCTTT. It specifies CALGEVGIYWGYGSDKLIF.

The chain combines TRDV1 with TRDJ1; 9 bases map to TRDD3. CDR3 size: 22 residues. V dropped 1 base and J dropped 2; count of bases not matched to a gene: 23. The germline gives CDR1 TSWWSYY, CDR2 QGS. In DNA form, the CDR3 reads TGTGCTCTTGGGGAACCCCCGCTCCCTAGAGTCAATGGGGGGATACCTACCGATAAACTCATCTTT. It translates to CALGEPPLPRVNGGIPTDKLIF.

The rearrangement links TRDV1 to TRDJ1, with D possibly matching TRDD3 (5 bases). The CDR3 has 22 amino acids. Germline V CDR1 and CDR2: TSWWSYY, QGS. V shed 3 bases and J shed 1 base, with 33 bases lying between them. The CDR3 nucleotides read TGTGCTCTTGGGGACTTACCCAAGCGGTTTCTAACAAGCCCTGGGCGCACCGATAAACTCATCTTT. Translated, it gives CALGDLPKRFLTSPGRTDKLIF.

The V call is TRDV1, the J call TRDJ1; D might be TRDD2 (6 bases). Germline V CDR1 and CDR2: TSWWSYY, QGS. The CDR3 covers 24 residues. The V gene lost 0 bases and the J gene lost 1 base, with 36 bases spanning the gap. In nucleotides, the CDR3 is TGTGCTCTTGGGGAACTAGGTCTGCCAGGGATCCCTTCCCATACGCTTACAGGCACCGATAAACTCATCTTT. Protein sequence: CALGELGLPGIPSHTLTGTDKLIF.

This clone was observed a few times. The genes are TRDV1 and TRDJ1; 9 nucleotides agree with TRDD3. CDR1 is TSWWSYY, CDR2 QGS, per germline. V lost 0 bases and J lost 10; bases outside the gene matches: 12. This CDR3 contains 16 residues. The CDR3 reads CALGELMPLGDVLLIF. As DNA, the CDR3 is TGTGCTCTTGGGGAACTAATGCCTCTGGGGGATGTGTTACTCATCTTT.

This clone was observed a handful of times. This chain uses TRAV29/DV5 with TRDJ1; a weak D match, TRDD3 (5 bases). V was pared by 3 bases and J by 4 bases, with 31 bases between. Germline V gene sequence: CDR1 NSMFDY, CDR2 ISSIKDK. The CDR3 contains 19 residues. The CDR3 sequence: CAAKRVRVAYGGPIDKLIF. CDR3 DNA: TGTGCAGCAAAACGAGTCCGGGTCGCATACGGAGGGCCGATCGATAAACTCATCTTT.

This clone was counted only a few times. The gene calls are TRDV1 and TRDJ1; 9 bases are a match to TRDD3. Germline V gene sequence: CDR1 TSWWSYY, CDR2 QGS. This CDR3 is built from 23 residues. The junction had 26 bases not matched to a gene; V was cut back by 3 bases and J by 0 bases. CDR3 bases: TGTGCTCTTGGGGACCTCCCTCTTCCTAGAAACTGGGGGACCTCAGGTTACACCGATAAACTCATCTTT. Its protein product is CALGDLPLPRNWGTSGYTDKLIF.

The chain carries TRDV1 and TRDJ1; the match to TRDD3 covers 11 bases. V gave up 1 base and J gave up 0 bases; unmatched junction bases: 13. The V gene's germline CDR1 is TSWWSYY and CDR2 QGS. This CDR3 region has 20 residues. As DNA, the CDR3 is TGTGCTCTTGGGGAACCCTCAAGTTGGGGGATACGTGGGTACACCGATAAACTCATCTTT. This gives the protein CALGEPSSWGIRGYTDKLIF.

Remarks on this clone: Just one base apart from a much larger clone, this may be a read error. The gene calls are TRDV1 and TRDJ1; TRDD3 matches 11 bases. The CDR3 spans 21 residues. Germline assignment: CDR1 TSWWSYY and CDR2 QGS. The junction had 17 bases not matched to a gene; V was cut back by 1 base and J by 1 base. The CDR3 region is CALGEQPPALGDTVVTDKLIF. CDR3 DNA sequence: TGTGCTCTTGGGGAACAGCCTCCCGCGCTGGGGGATACCGTGGTCACCGATAAACTCATCTTT.

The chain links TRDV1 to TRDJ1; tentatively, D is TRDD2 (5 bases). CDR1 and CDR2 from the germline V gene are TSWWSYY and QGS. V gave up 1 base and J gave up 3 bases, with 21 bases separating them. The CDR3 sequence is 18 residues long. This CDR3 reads CALGERPTRGPQADKLIF. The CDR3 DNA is TGTGCTCTTGGGGAACGCCCTACGCGGGGTCCACAGGCCGATAAACTCATCTTT.

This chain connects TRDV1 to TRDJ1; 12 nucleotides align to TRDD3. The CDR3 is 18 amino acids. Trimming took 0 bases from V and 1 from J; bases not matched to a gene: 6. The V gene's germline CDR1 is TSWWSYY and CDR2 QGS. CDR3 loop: CALGELLLGDTTTDKLIF. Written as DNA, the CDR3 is TGTGCTCTTGGGGAACTCCTACTGGGGGATACCACCACCGATAAACTCATCTTT.

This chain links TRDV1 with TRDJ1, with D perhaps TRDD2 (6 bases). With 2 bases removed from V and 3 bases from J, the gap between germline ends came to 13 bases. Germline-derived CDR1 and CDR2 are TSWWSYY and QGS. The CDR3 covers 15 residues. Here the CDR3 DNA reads TGTGCTCTTGGGGAAAGGGCACTTCCTCCCGATAAACTCATCTTT. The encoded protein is CALGERALPPDKLIF.

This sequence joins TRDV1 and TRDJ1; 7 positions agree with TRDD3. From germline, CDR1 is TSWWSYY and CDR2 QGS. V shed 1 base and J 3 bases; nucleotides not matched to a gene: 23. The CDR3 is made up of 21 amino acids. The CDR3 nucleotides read TGTGCTCTTGGGGAACCGACAATTCCAACCGTGGCTGGGGGTCCCCCCGATAAACTCATCTTT. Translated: CALGEPTIPTVAGGPPDKLIF.

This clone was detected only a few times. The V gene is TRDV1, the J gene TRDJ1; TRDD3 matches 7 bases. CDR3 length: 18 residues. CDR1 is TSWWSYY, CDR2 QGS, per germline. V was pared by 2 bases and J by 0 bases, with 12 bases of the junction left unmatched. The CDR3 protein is CALGEIPVLGTYTDKLIF. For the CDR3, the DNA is TGTGCTCTTGGGGAAATCCCTGTACTGGGGACGTACACCGATAAACTCATCTTT.

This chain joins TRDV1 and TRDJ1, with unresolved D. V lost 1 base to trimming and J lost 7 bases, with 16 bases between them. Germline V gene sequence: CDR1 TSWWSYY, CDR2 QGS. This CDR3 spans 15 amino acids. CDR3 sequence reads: CALGEPSPRKGKLIF. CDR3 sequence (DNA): TGTGCTCTTGGGGAACCATCCCCTCGGAAGGGTAAACTCATCTTT.

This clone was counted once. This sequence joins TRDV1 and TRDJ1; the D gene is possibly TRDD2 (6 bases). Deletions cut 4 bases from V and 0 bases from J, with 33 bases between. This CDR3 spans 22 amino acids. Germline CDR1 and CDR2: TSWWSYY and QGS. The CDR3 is CALGAAFLPRGQYLQYTDKLIF. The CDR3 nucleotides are TGTGCTCTTGGGGCGGCTTTCCTTCCCCGGGGGCAGTACCTTCAGTACACCGATAAACTCATCTTT.

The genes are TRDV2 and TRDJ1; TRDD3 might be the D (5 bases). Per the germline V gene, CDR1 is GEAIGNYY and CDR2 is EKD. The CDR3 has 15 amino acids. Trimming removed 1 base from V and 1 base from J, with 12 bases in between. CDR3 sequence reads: CACDTTTGSTDKLIF. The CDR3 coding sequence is TGTGCCTGTGACACTACTACTGGAAGCACCGATAAACTCATCTTT.

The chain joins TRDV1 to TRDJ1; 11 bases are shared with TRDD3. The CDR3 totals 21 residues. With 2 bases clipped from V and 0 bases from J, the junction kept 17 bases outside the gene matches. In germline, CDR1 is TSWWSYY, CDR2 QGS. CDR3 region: CALGENHVLGDKEGYTDKLIF. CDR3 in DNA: TGTGCTCTTGGGGAAAATCACGTACTGGGGGATAAGGAGGGGTACACCGATAAACTCATCTTT.

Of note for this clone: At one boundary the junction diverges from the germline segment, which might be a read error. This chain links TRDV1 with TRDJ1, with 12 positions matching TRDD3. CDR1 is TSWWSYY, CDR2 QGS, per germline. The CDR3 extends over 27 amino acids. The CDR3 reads CALGEPFLKTFAPNLLGDTAPTGKLIF. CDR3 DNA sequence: TGTGCTCTTGGGGAACCCTTCCTAAAAACCTTCGCGCCGAATTTACTGGGGGATACCGCTCCCACCGGTAAACTCATCTTT.

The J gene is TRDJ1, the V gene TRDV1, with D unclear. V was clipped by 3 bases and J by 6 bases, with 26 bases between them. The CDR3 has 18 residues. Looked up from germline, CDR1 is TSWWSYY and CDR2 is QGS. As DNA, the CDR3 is TGTGCTCTTGGGGAGAACTACGCCGGGACACCGGTACTTAATAAACTCATCTTT. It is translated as CALGENYAGTPVLNKLIF.

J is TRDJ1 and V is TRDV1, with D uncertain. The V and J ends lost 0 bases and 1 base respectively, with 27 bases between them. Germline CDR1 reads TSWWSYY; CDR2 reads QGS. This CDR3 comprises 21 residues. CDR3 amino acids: CALGELDLPLNAAVCTDKLIF. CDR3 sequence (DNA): TGTGCTCTTGGGGAACTAGATTTACCCCTCAATGCAGCGGTGTGCACCGATAAACTCATCTTT.